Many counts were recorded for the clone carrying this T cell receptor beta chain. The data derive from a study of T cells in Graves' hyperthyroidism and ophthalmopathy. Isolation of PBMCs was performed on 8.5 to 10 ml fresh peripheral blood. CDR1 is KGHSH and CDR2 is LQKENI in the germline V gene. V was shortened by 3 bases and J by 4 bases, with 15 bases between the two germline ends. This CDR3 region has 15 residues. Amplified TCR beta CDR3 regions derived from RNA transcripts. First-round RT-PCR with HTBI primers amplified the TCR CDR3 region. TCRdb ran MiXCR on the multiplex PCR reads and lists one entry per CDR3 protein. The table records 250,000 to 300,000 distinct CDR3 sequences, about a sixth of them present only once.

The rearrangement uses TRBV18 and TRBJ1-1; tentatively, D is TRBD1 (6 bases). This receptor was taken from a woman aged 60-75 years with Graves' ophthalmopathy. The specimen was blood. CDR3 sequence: CASSPNRVKGTEAFF. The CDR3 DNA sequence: TGTGCCAGCTCACCGAACAGGGTCAAGGGCACTGAAGCTTTCTTT.